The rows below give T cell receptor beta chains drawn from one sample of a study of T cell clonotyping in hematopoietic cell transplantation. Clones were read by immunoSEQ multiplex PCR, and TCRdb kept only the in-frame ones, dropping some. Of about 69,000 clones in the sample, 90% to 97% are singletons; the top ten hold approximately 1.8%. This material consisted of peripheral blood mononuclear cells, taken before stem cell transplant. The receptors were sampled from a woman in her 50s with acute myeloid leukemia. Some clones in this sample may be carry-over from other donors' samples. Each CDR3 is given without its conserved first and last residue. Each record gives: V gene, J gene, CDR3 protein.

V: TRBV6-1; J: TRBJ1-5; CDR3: ASSEFDRANQPQH
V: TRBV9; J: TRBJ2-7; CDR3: ASSRGGSPPYEQY
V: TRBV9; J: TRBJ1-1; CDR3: ASSVRDRGAEAF
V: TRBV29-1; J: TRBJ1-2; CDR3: SVEGTGGGYT
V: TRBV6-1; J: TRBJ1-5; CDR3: ASSAGGENQPQH
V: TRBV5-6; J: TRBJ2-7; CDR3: ASSSTGLEEQY
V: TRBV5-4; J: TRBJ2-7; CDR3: ASSLRTVAYEQY
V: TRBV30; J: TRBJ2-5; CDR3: AWSVGYLLGQETQY
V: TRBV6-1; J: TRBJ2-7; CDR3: ASSEDRWTYEQY
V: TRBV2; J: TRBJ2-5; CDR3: ASSEQYQETQY
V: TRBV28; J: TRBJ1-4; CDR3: ASSSPGRGYNEKLF
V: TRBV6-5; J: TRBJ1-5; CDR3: ASSPRTDSNQPQH
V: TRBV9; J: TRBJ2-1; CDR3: ASSVAVGHNEQF
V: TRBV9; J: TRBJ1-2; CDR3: ASSVASRAAYGYT
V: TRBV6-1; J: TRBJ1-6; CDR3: ASRPGTGGNSPLH
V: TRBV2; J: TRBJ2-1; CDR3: ASSGRTLAGKEQF
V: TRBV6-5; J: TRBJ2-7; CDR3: ASSYSKGGRTEQY
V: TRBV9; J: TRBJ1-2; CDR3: ASSTPVEATNYGYT
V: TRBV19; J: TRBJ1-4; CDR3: ASSPPGQLVEKLF
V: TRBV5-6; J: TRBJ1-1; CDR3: ASRGSRGMNTEAF
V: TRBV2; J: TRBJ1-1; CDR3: ASSIQGKMNTEAF
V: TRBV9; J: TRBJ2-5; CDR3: ASSVGLTGGWETQY
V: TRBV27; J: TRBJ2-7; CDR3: ASTGTSGRGSYEQY
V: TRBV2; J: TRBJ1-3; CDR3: ASSTLALGGNTIY
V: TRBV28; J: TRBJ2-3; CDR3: ASSSQGSTDTQY
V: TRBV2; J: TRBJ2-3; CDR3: ASRIAGKEGDTQY
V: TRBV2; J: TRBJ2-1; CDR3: ASNLDRGRNEQF
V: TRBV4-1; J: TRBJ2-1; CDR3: ASSQVQGNEQF
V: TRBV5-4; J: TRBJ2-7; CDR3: ASGRGYHEQY
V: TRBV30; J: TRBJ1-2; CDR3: ACKPGQGRSGYT
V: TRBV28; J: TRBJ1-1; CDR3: ASTQTDTKNTEAF
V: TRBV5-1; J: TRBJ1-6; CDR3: ASSRQGYNSPLH
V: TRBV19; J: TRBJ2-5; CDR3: ASSMRTSNQETQY
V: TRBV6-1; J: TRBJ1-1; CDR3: ASSYRGWNTEAF
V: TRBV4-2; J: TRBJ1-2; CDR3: ASSQDPQRGGYT
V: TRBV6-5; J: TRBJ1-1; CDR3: ASSYGRNTEAF
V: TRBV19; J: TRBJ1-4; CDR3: ASSIPPGEKLF
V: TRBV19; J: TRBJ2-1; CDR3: ASSKGSYSSYNEQF
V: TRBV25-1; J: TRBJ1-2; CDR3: ASSPGTAEGYT
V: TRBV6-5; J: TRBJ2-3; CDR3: ASSLTSGATDTQY
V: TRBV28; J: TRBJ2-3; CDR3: ASSDTYSLTDTQY
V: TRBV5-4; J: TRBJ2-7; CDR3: ASSLGLGITYEQY
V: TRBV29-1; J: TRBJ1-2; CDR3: SVEAGPYGYT
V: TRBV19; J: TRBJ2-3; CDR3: ASSMELGDTQY
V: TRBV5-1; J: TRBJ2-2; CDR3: ASSFLGTANTGELF
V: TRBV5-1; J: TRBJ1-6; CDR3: ASSFERGNSPLH
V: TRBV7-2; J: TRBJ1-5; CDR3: ASSPEVQQPQH
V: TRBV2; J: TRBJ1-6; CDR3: ATEPGGYNSPLH
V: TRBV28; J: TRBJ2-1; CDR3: ASSLWTSGSLYEQF
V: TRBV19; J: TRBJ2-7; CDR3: ASSRGDGSISYEQY
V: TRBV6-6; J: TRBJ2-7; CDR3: ASLGQLPSYEQY
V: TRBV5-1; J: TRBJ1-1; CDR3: ASSLGTMAGATEAF
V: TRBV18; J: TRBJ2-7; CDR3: ASSKSGTSSYEQY
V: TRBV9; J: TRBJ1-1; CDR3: ASSPSWNTEAF